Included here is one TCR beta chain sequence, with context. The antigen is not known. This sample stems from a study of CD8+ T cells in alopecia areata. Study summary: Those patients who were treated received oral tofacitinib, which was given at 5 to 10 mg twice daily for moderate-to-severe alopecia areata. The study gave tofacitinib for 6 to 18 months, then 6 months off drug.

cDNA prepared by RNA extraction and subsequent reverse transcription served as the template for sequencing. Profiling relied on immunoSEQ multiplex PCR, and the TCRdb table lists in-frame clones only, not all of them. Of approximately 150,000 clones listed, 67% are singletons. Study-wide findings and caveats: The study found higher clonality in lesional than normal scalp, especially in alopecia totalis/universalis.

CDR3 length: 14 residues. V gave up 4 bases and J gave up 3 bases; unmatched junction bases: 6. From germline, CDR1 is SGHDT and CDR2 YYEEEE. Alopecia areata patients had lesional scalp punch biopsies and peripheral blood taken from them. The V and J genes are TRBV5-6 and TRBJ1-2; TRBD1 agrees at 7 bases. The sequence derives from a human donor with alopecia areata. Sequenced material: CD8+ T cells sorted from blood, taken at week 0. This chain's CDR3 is CASSDGQAYYGYTF. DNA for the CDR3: TGTGCCAGCAGCGACGGACAGGCCTACTATGGCTACACCTTC.